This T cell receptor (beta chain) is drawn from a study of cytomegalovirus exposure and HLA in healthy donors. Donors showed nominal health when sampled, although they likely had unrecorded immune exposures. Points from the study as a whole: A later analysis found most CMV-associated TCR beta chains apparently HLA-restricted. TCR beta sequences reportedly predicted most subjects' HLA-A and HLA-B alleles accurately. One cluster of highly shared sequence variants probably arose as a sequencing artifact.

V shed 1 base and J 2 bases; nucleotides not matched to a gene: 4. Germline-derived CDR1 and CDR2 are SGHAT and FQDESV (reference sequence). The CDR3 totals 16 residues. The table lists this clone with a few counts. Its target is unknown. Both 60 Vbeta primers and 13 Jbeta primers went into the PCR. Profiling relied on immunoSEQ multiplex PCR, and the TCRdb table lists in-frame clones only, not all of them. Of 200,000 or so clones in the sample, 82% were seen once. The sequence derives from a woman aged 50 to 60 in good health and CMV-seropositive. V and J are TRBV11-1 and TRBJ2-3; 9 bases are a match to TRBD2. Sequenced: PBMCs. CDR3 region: CASSLELAGYTDTQYF. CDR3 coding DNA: TGTGCCAGCAGCTTAGAACTAGCGGGCTACACAGATACGCAGTATTTT.